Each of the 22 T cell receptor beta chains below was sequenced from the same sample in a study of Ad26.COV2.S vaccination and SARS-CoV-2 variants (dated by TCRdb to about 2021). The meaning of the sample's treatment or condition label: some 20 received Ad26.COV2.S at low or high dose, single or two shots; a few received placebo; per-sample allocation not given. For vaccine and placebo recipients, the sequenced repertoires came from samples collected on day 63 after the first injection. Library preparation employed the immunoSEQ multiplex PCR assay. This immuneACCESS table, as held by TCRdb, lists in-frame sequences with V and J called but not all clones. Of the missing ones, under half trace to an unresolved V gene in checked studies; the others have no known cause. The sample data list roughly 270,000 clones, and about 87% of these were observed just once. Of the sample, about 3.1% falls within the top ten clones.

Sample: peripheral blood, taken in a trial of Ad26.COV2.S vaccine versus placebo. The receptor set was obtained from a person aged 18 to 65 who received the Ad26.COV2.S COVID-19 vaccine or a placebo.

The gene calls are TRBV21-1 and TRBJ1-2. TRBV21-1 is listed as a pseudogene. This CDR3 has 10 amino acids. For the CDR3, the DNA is TGTGCCAGCTGTAACTATGGCTACACCTTC. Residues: CASCNYGYTF.

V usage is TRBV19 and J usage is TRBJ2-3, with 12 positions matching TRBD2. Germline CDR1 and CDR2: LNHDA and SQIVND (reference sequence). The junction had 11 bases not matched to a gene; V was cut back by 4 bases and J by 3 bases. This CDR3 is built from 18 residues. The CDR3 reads CASSTSSGRAGRTDTQYF. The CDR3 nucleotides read TGTGCCAGTAGTACCTCTAGCGGGAGGGCCGGGAGGACAGATACGCAGTATTTT.

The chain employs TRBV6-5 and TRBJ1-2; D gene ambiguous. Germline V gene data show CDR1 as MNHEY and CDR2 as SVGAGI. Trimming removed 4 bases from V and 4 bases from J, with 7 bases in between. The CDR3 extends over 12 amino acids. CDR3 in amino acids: CASSSDGYGYTF. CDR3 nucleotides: TGTGCCAGCAGTTCAGACGGCTATGGCTACACCTTC.

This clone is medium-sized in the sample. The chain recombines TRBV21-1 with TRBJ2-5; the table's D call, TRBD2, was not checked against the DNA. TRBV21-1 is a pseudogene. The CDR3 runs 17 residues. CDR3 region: CASKGPRDSGRKETQYF. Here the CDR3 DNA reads TGTGCCAGCAAGGGGCCCCGTGATAGCGGGAGGAAAGAGACCCAGTACTTC.

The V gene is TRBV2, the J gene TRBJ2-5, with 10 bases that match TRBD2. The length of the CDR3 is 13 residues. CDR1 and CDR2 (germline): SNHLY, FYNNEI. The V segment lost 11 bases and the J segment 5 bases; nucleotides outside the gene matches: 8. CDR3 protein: CAYSGGPGETQYF. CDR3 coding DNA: TGTGCCTATAGCGGGGGGCCGGGGGAGACCCAGTACTTC.

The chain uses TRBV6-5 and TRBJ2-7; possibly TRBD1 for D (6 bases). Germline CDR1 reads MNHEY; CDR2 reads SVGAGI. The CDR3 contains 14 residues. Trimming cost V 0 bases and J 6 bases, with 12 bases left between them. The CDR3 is CASSYSYRASEQYF. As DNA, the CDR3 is TGTGCCAGCAGTTACTCTTACAGGGCAAGCGAGCAGTACTTC.

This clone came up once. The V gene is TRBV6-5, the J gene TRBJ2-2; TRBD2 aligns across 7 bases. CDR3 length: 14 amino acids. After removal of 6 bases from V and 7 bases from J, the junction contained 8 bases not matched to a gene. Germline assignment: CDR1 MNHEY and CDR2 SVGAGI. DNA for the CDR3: TGTGCCAGCAGGTTGACCAGCGGGATCGGGGAGCTGTTTTTT. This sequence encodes CASRLTSGIGELFF.

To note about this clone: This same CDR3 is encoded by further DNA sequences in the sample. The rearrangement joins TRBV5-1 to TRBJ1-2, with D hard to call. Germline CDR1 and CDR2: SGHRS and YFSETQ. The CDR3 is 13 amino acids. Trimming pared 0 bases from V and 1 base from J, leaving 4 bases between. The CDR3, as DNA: TGCGCCAGCAGCTTGGCAGGTAACTATGGCTACACCTTC. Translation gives CASSLAGNYGYTF.

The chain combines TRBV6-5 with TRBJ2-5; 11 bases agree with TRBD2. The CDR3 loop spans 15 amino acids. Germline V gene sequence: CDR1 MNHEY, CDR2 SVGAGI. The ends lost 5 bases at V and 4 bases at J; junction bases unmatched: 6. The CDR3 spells CASSRGTSGSETQYF. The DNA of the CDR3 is TGTGCCAGCAGTAGGGGGACTAGCGGATCAGAGACCCAGTACTTC.

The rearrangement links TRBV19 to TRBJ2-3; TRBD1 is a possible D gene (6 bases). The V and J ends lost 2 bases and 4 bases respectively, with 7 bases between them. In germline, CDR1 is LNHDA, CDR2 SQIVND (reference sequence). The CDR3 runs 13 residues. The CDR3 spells CASSISGADTQYF. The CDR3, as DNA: TGTGCCAGTAGTATATCAGGGGCAGATACGCAGTATTTT.

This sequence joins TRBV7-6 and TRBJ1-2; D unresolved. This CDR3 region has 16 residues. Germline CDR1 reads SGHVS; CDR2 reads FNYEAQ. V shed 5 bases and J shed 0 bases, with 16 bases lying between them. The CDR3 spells CASSPAGRNTNYGYTF. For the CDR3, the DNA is TGTGCCAGCAGCCCCGCCGGGCGAAATACTAACTATGGCTACACCTTC.

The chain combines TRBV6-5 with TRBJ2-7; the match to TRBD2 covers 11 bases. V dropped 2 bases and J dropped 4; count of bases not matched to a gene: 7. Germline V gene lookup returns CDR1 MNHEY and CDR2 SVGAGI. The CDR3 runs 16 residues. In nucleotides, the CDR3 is TGTGCCAGCAGTTACGACAGACTAGCGGGGATATACGAGCAGTACTTC. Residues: CASSYDRLAGIYEQYF.

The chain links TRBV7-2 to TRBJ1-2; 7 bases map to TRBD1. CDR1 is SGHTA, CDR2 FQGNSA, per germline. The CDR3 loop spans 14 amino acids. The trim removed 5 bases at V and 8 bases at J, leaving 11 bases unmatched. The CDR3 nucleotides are TGTGCCAGCAGCCCGTCGACAGGGACGCGGGGCTACACCTTC. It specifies CASSPSTGTRGYTF.

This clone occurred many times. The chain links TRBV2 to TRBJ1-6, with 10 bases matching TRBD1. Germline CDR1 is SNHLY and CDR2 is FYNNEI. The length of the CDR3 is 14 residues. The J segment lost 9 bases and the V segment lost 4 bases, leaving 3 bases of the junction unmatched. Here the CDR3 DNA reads TGTGCCAGCAGTGGGGACAGGGGTGGTTCACCCCTCCACTTT. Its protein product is CASSGDRGGSPLHF.

The CDR3 sequence is CASSLTAGGPDTQYF. The CDR3 coding sequence is TGTGCCAGCAGCTTAACAGCGGGGGGGCCAGATACGCAGTATTTT. The rearrangement joins TRBV7-9 to TRBJ2-3; 10 bases agree with TRBD2. The CDR3 runs to 15 residues. Per the germline V gene, CDR1 is SEHNR and CDR2 is FQNEAQ (reference sequence). After removal of 2 bases from V and 4 bases from J, the junction contained 3 bases not matched to a gene.

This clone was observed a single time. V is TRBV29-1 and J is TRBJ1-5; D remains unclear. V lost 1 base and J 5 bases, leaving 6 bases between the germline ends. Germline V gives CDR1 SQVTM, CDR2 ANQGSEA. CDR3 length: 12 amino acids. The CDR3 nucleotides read TGCAGCGTTGAAGTCGGGGATCAGCCCCAGCATTTT. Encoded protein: CSVEVGDQPQHF.

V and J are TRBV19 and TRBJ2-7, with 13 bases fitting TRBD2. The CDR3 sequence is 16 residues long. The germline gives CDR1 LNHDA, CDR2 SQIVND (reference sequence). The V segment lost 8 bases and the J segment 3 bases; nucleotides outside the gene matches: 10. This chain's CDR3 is CASSKGLAGNNYEQYF. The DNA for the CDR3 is TGTGCCAGTTCAAAGGGACTAGCGGGGAACAACTACGAGCAGTACTTC.

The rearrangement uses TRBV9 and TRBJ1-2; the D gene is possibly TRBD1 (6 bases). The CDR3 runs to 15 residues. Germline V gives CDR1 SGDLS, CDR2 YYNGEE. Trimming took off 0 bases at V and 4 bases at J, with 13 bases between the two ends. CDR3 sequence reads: CASSVGGANSYGYTF. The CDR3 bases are TGTGCCAGCAGCGTAGGGGGGGCCAACTCCTATGGCTACACCTTC.

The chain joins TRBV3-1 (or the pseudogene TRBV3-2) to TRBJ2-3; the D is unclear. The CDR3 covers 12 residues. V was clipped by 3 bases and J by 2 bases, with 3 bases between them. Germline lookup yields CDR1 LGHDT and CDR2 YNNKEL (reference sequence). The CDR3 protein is CASSHLTDTQYF. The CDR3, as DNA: TGTGCCAGCAGCCACCTCACAGATACGCAGTATTTT.

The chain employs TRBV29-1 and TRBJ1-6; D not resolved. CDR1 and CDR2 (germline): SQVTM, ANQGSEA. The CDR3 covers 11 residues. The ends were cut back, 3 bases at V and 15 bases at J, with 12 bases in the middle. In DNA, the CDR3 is TGCAGCGTTGATGGGTCGGACCGCCTCCACTTT. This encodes CSVDGSDRLHF.

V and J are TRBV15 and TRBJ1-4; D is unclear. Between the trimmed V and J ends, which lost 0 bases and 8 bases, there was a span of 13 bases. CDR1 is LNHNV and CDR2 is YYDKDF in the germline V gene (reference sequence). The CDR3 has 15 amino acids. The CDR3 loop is CATSRDRLIAEKLFF. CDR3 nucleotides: TGTGCCACCAGCAGAGATCGTCTAATCGCGGAAAAACTGTTTTTT.

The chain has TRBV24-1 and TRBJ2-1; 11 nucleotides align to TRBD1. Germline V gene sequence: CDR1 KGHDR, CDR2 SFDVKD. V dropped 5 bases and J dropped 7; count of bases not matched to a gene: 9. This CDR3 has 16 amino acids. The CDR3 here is CATSGGQGARGNEQFF. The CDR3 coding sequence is TGTGCCACCAGTGGCGGACAGGGGGCGAGGGGAAATGAGCAGTTCTTC.